The 25 T cell receptor beta chains below were found in one sample sequenced in a study of long-term antiretroviral therapy in people with HIV. Runs used v3.0 of the immunoSEQ assay and were done at survey level. Sequenced by immunoSEQ multiplex PCR; TCRdb stores in-frame clones only, minus some. Found here are around 26,000 clones, 84% of them singletons; the top ten hold roughly 2.4%. The source material was unsorted PBMCs, sampled 3 years after starting antiretroviral therapy. These receptors were obtained from a man aged 45-60 years with HIV.

The rearrangement joins TRBV5-1 to TRBJ2-7; tentatively, D is TRBD1 or TRBD2 (6 bases each). CDR1 and CDR2 from the germline V gene are SGHRS and YFSETQ. V lost 7 bases and J lost 0, with 14 bases in between. There are 14 residues in the CDR3. CDR3 protein: CASGQGGTSYEQYF. For the CDR3, the DNA is TGCGCCAGCGGCCAAGGGGGGACCTCCTACGAGCAGTACTTC.

This rearrangement joins TRBV19 to TRBJ1-5; D unclear. V gave up 6 bases and J gave up 2 bases, with 14 bases separating them. This CDR3 spans 15 amino acids. The germline gives CDR1 LNHDA, CDR2 SQIVND (reference sequence). In DNA form, the CDR3 reads TGTGCCAGTAGCACGGACCCAGGACGCAATCAGCCCCAGCATTTT. Its protein is CASSTDPGRNQPQHF. Supplemented by reference TRBV19 and TRBJ1-5, the full variable domain reads DGGITQSPKYLFRKEGQNVTLSCEQNLNHDAMYWYRQDPGQGLRLIYYSQIVNDFQKGDIAEGYSVSREKKESFPLTVTSAQKNPTAFYLCASSTDPGRNQPQHFGDGTRLSIL.

This clone was counted once. J is TRBJ1-1 and V is TRBV19, with D possibly TRBD1 on 5 matching bases. CDR3 length: 13 amino acids. V shed 7 bases and J shed 3 bases, with 12 bases lying between them. CDR1 and CDR2 from the germline V gene are LNHDA and SQIVND (reference sequence). CDR3 residues: CASTNRKYTEAFF. The DNA of the CDR3 is TGTGCCAGTACCAACAGGAAGTACACTGAAGCTTTCTTT.

This clone was detected once. V gene TRBV19 combines with J gene TRBJ1-3, with D perhaps matching TRBD1 (6 bases). V lost 5 bases to trimming and J lost 1 base, with 24 bases between them. The CDR3 contains 19 residues. The germline CDR1 and CDR2 sequences are LNHDA and SQIVND (reference sequence). In nucleotides, the CDR3 is TGTGCCAGTAGTTTAACCGGGACATCGGTTATCGGGTCTGGAAACACCATATATTTT. This encodes CASSLTGTSVIGSGNTIYF.

This chain uses TRBV5-6 with TRBJ2-2; D perhaps matches TRBD2 (6 bases). The CDR3 is 17 residues long. Germline V CDR1 and CDR2: SGHDT, YYEEEE. The ends were cut back, 3 bases at V and 5 bases at J, with 20 bases in the middle. CDR3 sequence (DNA): TGTGCCAGCAGCTCTCTGGGGACGGGGAGGAGGACCGGGGAGCTGTTTTTT. This encodes CASSSLGTGRRTGELFF.

The J gene is TRBJ1-2, the V gene TRBV14; no reliable D call. The ends were cut back, 0 bases at V and 2 bases at J, with 13 bases in the middle. The CDR3 extends over 16 amino acids. In germline, CDR1 is SGHDN, CDR2 FVKESK. CDR3 DNA: TGTGCCAGCAGCCAAGATACCCACCGAACAAACTATGGCTACACCTTC. This translates into CASSQDTHRTNYGYTF.

This chain connects TRBV11-2 to TRBJ1-1; D ambiguous. V shed 5 bases and J shed 0 bases, with 13 bases lying between them. CDR1 and CDR2 from the germline V gene are SGHAT and FQNNGV. This CDR3 is built from 15 residues. This CDR3 is CASSPEVVMNTEAFF. CDR3 DNA: TGTGCCAGCAGCCCAGAGGTGGTAATGAACACTGAAGCTTTCTTT.

The V and J genes are TRBV30 and TRBJ1-2; 7 nucleotides align to TRBD1. CDR1 is GTSNPN and CDR2 is SVGIG in the germline V gene (reference sequence). The CDR3 totals 13 residues. The trim removed 7 bases at V and 6 bases at J, leaving 11 bases unmatched. The CDR3 bases are TGTGCCTCCTCCCCCGGGACAGCGGATGGCTACACCTTC. This gives the protein CASSPGTADGYTF.

The rearrangement joins TRBV5-1 to TRBJ2-7; 7 bases align to TRBD2. The CDR3 is 16 residues long. The germline gives CDR1 SGHRS, CDR2 YFSETQ. Germline trimming cut 0 bases from V and 5 bases from J; bases unmatched to any gene: 11. Here the CDR3 reads CASSLAWAGVPHEQYF. In DNA form, the CDR3 reads TGCGCCAGCAGCTTGGCCTGGGCGGGAGTACCCCACGAGCAGTACTTC.

This chain links TRBV20-1 with TRBJ2-5; D is undetermined. This CDR3 is built from 10 residues. Germline V CDR1 and CDR2: DFQATT, SNEGSKA (reference sequence). V was pared by 6 bases and J by 3 bases, with 5 bases between. The CDR3 is CSADKETQYF. In DNA, the CDR3 is TGCAGTGCGGATAAAGAGACCCAGTACTTC.

The chain joins TRBV6-5 to TRBJ1-2, with 7 bases aligning to TRBD1. With V trimmed by 6 bases and J by 3 bases, 4 bases remained unmatched. The CDR3 sequence is 13 residues long. Germline V lookup: CDR1 MNHEY, CDR2 SVGAGI. The CDR3 sequence: CASRQGSYYGYTF. The CDR3 region has the DNA TGTGCCAGCAGACAGGGGTCTTACTATGGCTACACCTTC.

Only one count was recorded for this clone. Mismatch with germline at one junction end may stem from a read error. This chain links TRBV7-7 with TRBJ2-5; TRBD1 matches 7 bases. The length of the CDR3 is 16 residues. The germline V gene encodes CDR1 SSHAT and CDR2 FNYEAQ (reference sequence). The CDR3 DNA follows: TGTGCTAGCAGCTTAGAACCCGGGACAGCACAAGAGACCCAGTACTTC. Protein sequence: CASSLEPGTAQETQYF.

V gene TRBV7-8 combines with J gene TRBJ1-2; possibly TRBD1 for D (5 bases). The CDR3 is 11 residues long. Looked up from germline, CDR1 is SGHVS and CDR2 is FQNEAQ. Trimming took 3 bases from V and 8 from J, leaving 7 bases between them. In nucleotides, the CDR3 is TGTGCCAGCAGCTTGAGGGGCGGCTACACCTTC. This gives the protein CASSLRGGYTF.

CDR3 sequence: CASSMTVFLNTEAFF. The CDR3 region has the DNA TGTGCCAGCAGCATGACAGTCTTCCTGAACACTGAAGCTTTCTTT. The chain recombines TRBV28 with TRBJ1-1; tentative D call: TRBD1 (5 bases). CDR1 MDHEN and CDR2 SYDVKM come from the germline V gene. The CDR3 consists of 15 residues. Trimming stripped 6 bases from V and 0 bases from J, with 14 bases between. The full variable domain, in which reference TRBV28 and TRBJ1-1 provide the parts outside the CDR3, is DVKVTQSSRYLVKRTGEKVFLECVQDMDHENMFWYRQDPGLGLRLIYFSYDVKMKEKGDIPEGYSVSREKKERFSLILESASTNQTSMYLCASSMTVFLNTEAFFGQGTRLTVV.

Comment on this clone: The sample contains more than one DNA sequence encoding this CDR3. The V and J genes are TRBV7-2 and TRBJ2-3, with D perhaps TRBD1 or TRBD2 (5 bases each). This CDR3 has 14 amino acids. The germline gives CDR1 SGHTA, CDR2 FQGNSA. V was clipped by 2 bases and J by 5 bases, with 11 bases between them. The CDR3 bases are TGTGCCAGCAGCTTACGAGGTGGGGGAGATACGCAGTATTTT. Translating it yields CASSLRGGGDTQYF.

This chain connects TRBV4-1 to TRBJ1-5; D may be TRBD1 (5 bases). V lost 7 bases and J 1 base, leaving 14 bases between the germline ends. Germline loops: CDR1 MGHRA, CDR2 YSYEKL. CDR3 length: 15 amino acids. CDR3 coding DNA: TGCGCCAGCACCGAAACCTCAGGGAGCAATCAGCCCCAGCATTTT. Its translation: CASTETSGSNQPQHF.

This sequence joins TRBV11-2 and TRBJ2-7; D is unclear. This CDR3 is built from 14 residues. Germline CDR1 is SGHAT and CDR2 is FQNNGV. Trimming pared 1 base from V and 0 bases from J, leaving 7 bases between. The CDR3 coding sequence is TGTGCCAGCAGCTTAGTAAGGGACTCCTACGAGCAGTACTTC. This codes for CASSLVRDSYEQYF.

V and J are TRBV9 and TRBJ1-1; 7 nucleotides line up with TRBD1. Germline V gene lookup returns CDR1 SGDLS and CDR2 YYNGEE. The CDR3 contains 14 residues. J was trimmed by 4 bases and V by 0 bases; bases with no gene match: 3. The CDR3 DNA reads as TGTGCCAGCAGCGTAGGACAGGGTGGCACTGAAGCTTTCTTT. It codes for CASSVGQGGTEAFF.

The gene calls are TRBV30 and TRBJ1-5; the D is unclear. This CDR3 is built from 13 residues. The germline V and J ends were trimmed by 3 bases and 0 bases, with 6 bases remaining between them. Germline V CDR1 and CDR2: GTSNPN, SVGIG (reference sequence). The chain's CDR3 is CAWRGNSNQPQHF. CDR3 bases: TGTGCCTGGAGAGGGAATAGCAATCAGCCCCAGCATTTT.

The chain links TRBV10-3 to TRBJ2-5; D is unresolved. V was trimmed by 8 bases and J by 3 bases, leaving 19 bases between them. The CDR3 is made up of 15 amino acids. Per germline, CDR1 ENHRY and CDR2 SYGVKD. CDR3 residues: CAISPSSSLEETQYF. DNA for the CDR3: TGTGCCATCTCTCCCTCGTCAAGTTTAGAAGAGACCCAGTACTTC.

By share, this clone counts as medium-sized. This chain joins TRBV5-4 and TRBJ2-1; D gene uncertain. The CDR3 has 14 residues. V was pared by 2 bases and J by 2 bases, with 8 bases between. Germline values: CDR1 SGHNT, CDR2 YYREEE (reference sequence). The CDR3: CASSLEVAYNEQFF. The CDR3, as DNA: TGTGCCAGCAGCTTAGAGGTGGCCTACAATGAGCAGTTCTTC.

The J gene is TRBJ1-1, the V gene TRBV19; 9 nucleotides agree with TRBD1. The germline V gene encodes CDR1 LNHDA and CDR2 SQIVND (reference sequence). V shed 6 bases, J shed 3 bases, and the junction held 2 bases outside the gene matches. The CDR3 contains 13 residues. The CDR3 DNA reads TGTGCCAGTAGAAGACAGGGGGACACTGAAGCTTTCTTT. Protein: CASRRQGDTEAFF.

V is TRBV6-6 and J is TRBJ2-7; tentative D call: TRBD1 (6 bases). This CDR3 has 16 amino acids. Between the trimmed V and J ends, which lost 0 bases and 2 bases, there was a span of 14 bases. From germline, CDR1 is MNHNY and CDR2 SVGAGI (reference sequence). For the CDR3, the DNA is TGTGCCAGCAGTTACTCGAGAGGGGGACCCCCCTACGAGCAGTACTTC. It yields the protein CASSYSRGGPPYEQYF.

This clone was detected only a few times. The V call is TRBV11-1, the J call TRBJ1-6, with D unclear. Germline CDR1 and CDR2: SGHAT and FQDESV (reference sequence). This CDR3 contains 18 residues. Trimming took off 4 bases at V and 4 bases at J, with 20 bases between the two ends. This CDR3 reads CASSSNPGIPGYNSPLHF. The CDR3 bases are TGTGCCAGCAGCTCCAACCCCGGCATACCGGGATATAATTCACCCCTCCACTTT. The variable domain in full, completed from reference TRBV11-1 and TRBJ1-6, reads EAEVAQSPRYKITEKSQAVAFWCDPISGHATLYWYRQILGQGPELLVQFQDESVVDDSQLPKDRFSAERLKGVDSTLKIQPAELGDSAMYLCASSSNPGIPGYNSPLHFGNGTRLTVT.

J is TRBJ2-2 and V is TRBV14; D unclear. V shed 0 bases and J shed 3 bases, with 14 bases lying between them. Germline V gives CDR1 SGHDN, CDR2 FVKESK. The CDR3 loop spans 17 amino acids. The CDR3 here is CASSQDDWQQDTGELFF. The DNA for the CDR3 is TGTGCCAGCAGCCAAGACGATTGGCAGCAGGACACCGGGGAGCTGTTTTTT.